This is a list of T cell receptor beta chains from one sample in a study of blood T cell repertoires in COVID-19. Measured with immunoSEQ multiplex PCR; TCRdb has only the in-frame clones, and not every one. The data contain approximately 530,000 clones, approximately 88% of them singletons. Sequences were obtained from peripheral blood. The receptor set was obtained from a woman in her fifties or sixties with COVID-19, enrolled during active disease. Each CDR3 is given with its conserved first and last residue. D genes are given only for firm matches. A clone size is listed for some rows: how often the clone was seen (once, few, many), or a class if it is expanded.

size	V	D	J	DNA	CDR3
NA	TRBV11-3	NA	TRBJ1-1	TGTGCCAGCAGCTTCGGCGGTTACACTGAAGCTTTCTTT	CASSFGGYTEAFF
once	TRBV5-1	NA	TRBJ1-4	TGCGCCAGCAAAATTGACCCAGTCGACGGGGAAAAACTGTTTTTT	CASKIDPVDGEKLFF
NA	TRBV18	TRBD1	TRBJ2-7	TGTGCCAGCTCACCACCGAGGGGACAGGGTTCCTACGAGCAGTACTTC	CASSPPRGQGSYEQYF
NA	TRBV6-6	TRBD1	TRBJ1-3	TGTGCCAGCAGTCATGGGCCTTTCACCTCGGACAGGGGGCAAGGGAGTGGAAACACCATATATTTT	CASSHGPFTSDRGQGSGNTIYF
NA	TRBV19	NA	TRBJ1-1	TGTGCCAGTAGTATACGGCGCGGGGACACTGAAGCTTTCTTT	CASSIRRGDTEAFF
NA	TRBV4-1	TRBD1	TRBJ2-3	TGCGCCAGCAGCAGGCCCGGGACAGGGGCAAGAGATACGCAGTATTTT	CASSRPGTGARDTQYF
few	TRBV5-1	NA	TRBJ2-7	TGCGCCAGCAGCTTGGGCGGACCAGGGAACGAGCAGTACTTC	CASSLGGPGNEQYF
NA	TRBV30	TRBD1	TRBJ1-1	TGTGCCTGGAGTGCAGGACAGGGCCTTGACACTGAAGCTTTCTTT	CAWSAGQGLDTEAFF
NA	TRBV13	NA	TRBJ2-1	TGTGCCAGCAGCTTAGGCTCCAGGGACAATGAGCAGTTCTTC	CASSLGSRDNEQFF
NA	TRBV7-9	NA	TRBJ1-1	TGTGCCAGCAGCTTCGAGGTGTCTGAAGCTTTCTTT	CASSFEVSEAFF
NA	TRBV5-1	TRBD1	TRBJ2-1	TGCGCCAGCAGTCCCGGGACAGGGGGCGTGGGAAATGAGCAGTTCTTC	CASSPGTGGVGNEQFF
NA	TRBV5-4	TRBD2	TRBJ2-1	TGTGCCAGCAGCTCGGGACTAGCGGGGGGATACAATGAGCAGTTCTTC	CASSSGLAGGYNEQFF
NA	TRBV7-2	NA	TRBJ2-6	TGTGCCAGCAGCCCCCTCCCCTTCGGGGCCAACGTCCTGACTTTC	CASSPLPFGANVLTF
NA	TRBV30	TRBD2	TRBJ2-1	TGTGCCTGGAACCCCCCGGGACTAGCAGATGAGCAGTTCTTC	CAWNPPGLADEQFF
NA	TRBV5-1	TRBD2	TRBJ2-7	TGCGCCAGCAGCATTAGCGGGTACGGCTACGAGCAGTACTTC	CASSISGYGYEQYF
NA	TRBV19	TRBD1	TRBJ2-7	TGTGCCAGTAGCGATTTGGGCCAGGGGGAAGTGTACTTC	CASSDLGQGEVYF
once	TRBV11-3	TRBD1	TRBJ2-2	TGTGCCAGCAGCTTATCAGGGGGCGCCACCGGGGAGCTGTTTTTT	CASSLSGGATGELFF
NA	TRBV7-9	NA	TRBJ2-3	TGTGCCAGCAGCTTCGACCTTATCACAGATACACAGTATTTT	CASSFDLITDTQYF
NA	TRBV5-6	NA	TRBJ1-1	TGTGCCAGTACCGACGGGGGGGACACTGAAGCTTTCTTT	CASTDGGDTEAFF
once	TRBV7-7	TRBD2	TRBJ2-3	TGTGCCAACAGCTCAGACCCTCCTAGCGGGGGGGATAATACGCAGTATTTT	CANSSDPPSGGDNTQYF
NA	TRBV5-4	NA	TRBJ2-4	TGTGCCAGCAGCTTGGCCCCCGCGGGAGCCAAAAACATTCAGTACTTC	CASSLAPAGAKNIQYF
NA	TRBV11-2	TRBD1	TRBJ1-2	TGTGCCAGCAGCTCAGACAGGGTGGGCTACACCTTC	CASSSDRVGYTF
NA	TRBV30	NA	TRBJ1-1	TGTGCCTGGGACGCCGGACGGGGTCAAGCTTTCTTT	CAWDAGRGQAFF
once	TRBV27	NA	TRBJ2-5	TGTGCCAGCAGTTTGCAGGGTAGCAAAGAGACCCAGTACTTC	CASSLQGSKETQYF
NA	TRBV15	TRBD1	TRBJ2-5	TGTGCCACCAGCAGAGGGCAGGGGGCGCGGAAGACCCAGTACTTC	CATSRGQGARKTQYF
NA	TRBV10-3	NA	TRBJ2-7	TGTGCCATCAGTGAGTCCCCGGCCTACGAGCAGTACTTC	CAISESPAYEQYF
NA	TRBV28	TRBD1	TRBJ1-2	TGTGCCAGCAGCGGACAGGGATGGGATGGCTACACCTTC	CASSGQGWDGYTF
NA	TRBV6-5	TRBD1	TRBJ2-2	TGTGCCACCTTATGGGACAGGGAGGTCGGGGAGCTGTTTTTT	CATLWDREVGELFF
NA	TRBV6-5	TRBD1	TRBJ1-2	TGTGCCAGCAGTTACTCCTCCGGGACAGGGGCCTTTGGCTACACCTTC	CASSYSSGTGAFGYTF
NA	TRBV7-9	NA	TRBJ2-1	TGTGCCAGCAGCTTAAGTGGCAGGGGCTACAATGAGCAGTTCTTC	CASSLSGRGYNEQFF
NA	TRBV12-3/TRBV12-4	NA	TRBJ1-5	TGTGCCAGCAGTTTATCCTCGGATCAGCCCCAGCATTTT	CASSLSSDQPQHF
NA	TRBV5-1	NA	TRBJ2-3	TGCGCCAGCAGCTTGGAAGGGGGTTACACAGATACGCAGTATTTT	CASSLEGGYTDTQYF
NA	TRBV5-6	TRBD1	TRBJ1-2	TGTGCCAGCAGCGCGGAGGACAGGACCATCGAGGACTATGGCTACACCTTC	CASSAEDRTIEDYGYTF
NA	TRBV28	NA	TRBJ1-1	TGTGCCAGCAGTTTGGGAGGACAATACCGCGCTGAAGCTTTCTTT	CASSLGGQYRAEAFF
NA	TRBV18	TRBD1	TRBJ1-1	TGTGCCAGCTCACCTCGACAGGGCCACATGAACACTGAAGCTTTCTTT	CASSPRQGHMNTEAFF
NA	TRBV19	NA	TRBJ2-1	TGTGCCAGTAGTATTAGGGAGACAGGCTACAATGAGCAGTTCTTC	CASSIRETGYNEQFF
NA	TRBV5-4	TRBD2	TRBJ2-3	TGTGCCAGCAGCTTCCCGGGGGGTGATACGCAGTATTTT	CASSFPGGDTQYF
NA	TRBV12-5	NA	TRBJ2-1	TGTGCTAGTGGTTTGGACCGGGGGAGCTCCTACAATGAGCAGTTCTTC	CASGLDRGSSYNEQFF
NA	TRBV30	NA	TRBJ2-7	TGTGCCGGCGACGGACAGCCATACTCAAAAACCTACGAGCAGTACTTC	CAGDGQPYSKTYEQYF
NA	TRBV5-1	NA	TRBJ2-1	TGCGCCAGCAGCTTGGGGAGCGGCAATGAGCAGTTCTTC	CASSLGSGNEQFF
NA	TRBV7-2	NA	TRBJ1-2	TGTGCCAGCAGCTTAGACGCCGGCTATGGCTACACCTTC	CASSLDAGYGYTF
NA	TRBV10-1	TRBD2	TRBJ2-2	TGCGCCAGCAGTGATCCCGGACTAGATAACACCGGGGAGCTGTTTTTT	CASSDPGLDNTGELFF
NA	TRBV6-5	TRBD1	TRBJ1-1	TGTGCCAGCAGTTCAGTACAGGGGAGAGCTTTCTTT	CASSSVQGRAFF
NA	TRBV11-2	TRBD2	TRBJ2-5	TGTGCCAGCAGCCCGTCACTAGCGGGGCAAGAGACCCAGTACTTC	CASSPSLAGQETQYF
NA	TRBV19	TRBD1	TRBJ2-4	TGTGCCAGTAGTGAGGGACAGGTGGTGGGTTGGAACATTCAGTACTTC	CASSEGQVVGWNIQYF
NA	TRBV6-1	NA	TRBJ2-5	TGTGCCAGCAGTGAAGACCAACAGGGTTGGGAGACCCAGTACTTC	CASSEDQQGWETQYF
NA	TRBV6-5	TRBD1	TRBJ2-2	TGTGCCAGCAGTTACCCCGGGACAGGGTTCGGGGAGCTGTTTTTT	CASSYPGTGFGELFF
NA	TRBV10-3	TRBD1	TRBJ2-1	TGTGCCATCAGTGATCGGAGACAGGGGGCATCCTACAATGAGCAGTTCTTC	CAISDRRQGASYNEQFF
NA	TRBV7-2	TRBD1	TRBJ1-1	TGTGCCAGCAGCTCACCCGGGACAGATGAAGCTTTCTTT	CASSSPGTDEAFF
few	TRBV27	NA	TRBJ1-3	TGTGCCAGCAGTCTTAAGGGGCTCTCTGGAAACACCATATATTTT	CASSLKGLSGNTIYF
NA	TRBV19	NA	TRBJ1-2	TGTGCCAGTAGCGCGGCCATGACAGCGGGGTATGGCTACACCTTC	CASSAAMTAGYGYTF
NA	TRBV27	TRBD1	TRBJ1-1	TGTGCCAGCAGTCCCCCGGGACAGGGATTGGAAGCTTTCTTT	CASSPPGQGLEAFF